Each of the 30 T cell receptor beta chains below was sequenced from the same sample in a study of blood T cell repertoires in COVID-19. Clones were sequenced by immunoSEQ multiplex PCR, and TCRdb holds only the in-frame ones, with some missing. The sample consists of roughly 88,000 clones, 55% to 80% of them appearing once. The specimen sequenced was peripheral blood. Receptors originate from a woman aged 55-69 years in a cohort sampled during active or convalescent COVID-19.

The chain carries TRBV19 and TRBJ2-5; D gene uncertain. Trimming removed 6 bases at V and 2 bases at J, with 13 bases between. The germline gives CDR1 LNHDA, CDR2 SQIVND (reference sequence). The CDR3 extends over 14 amino acids. In DNA, the CDR3 is TGTGCCAGTAGATCGACCGGGTATCAAGAGACCCAGTACTTC. Translating it yields CASRSTGYQETQYF.

The chain joins TRBV25-1 to TRBJ2-1; 12 nucleotides match TRBD2. V shed 1 base and J 7 bases; nucleotides not matched to a gene: 8. CDR1 is MGHDK and CDR2 is SYGVNS in the germline V gene. The CDR3 is 17 residues long. CDR3 loop: CASSEWSSGGARNEQFF. The CDR3 coding sequence is TGTGCCAGCAGTGAATGGTCTAGCGGGGGGGCAAGAAATGAGCAGTTCTTC.

The CDR3 loop is CASRDYGGGAYEQYF. CDR3 in DNA: TGTGCCAGCAGGGATTATGGCGGGGGGGCCTACGAGCAGTACTTC. J is TRBJ2-7 and V is TRBV11-2; 9 nucleotides match TRBD2. The germline V gene has CDR1 SGHAT and CDR2 FQNNGV. The V segment lost 6 bases and the J segment 2 bases; nucleotides outside the gene matches: 8. CDR3 length: 15 residues.

This clone was counted between two and nine times. V is TRBV2 and J is TRBJ1-2; 7 bases are a match to TRBD1. Germline V gives CDR1 SNHLY, CDR2 FYNNEI. This CDR3 comprises 14 residues. V trimming: 6 bases; J trimming: 4 bases; junction bases outside the gene matches: 8. CDR3 sequence: CASRTGLEGYGYTF. The CDR3 DNA reads TGTGCCAGCAGGACAGGGTTAGAGGGCTATGGCTACACCTTC.

This clone has at least ten counts. The V call is TRBV28, the J call TRBJ2-7, with 8 bases identical to TRBD1. Germline-derived CDR1 and CDR2 are MDHEN and SYDVKM. Losses at the gene ends were 2 bases for V and 2 bases for J; bases not matched to a gene: 5. This CDR3 has 15 residues. The CDR3 DNA follows: TGTGCCAGCAGTTTAGAGGACAGGGAGGCCTACGAGCAGTACTTC. Its protein is CASSLEDREAYEQYF.

This clone was counted a few times. The chain joins TRBV5-1 to TRBJ2-6; TRBD1 aligns across 9 bases. This CDR3 comprises 20 residues. Per germline, CDR1 SGHRS and CDR2 YFSETQ. The V segment lost 2 bases and the J segment 0 bases; nucleotides outside the gene matches: 12. In DNA form, the CDR3 reads TGCGCCAGCAGCTTAAACTTTCTGGGACAGGGCTTCTCTGGGGCCAACGTCCTGACTTTC. This encodes CASSLNFLGQGFSGANVLTF.

This clone was seen a single time. In DNA, the CDR3 is TGTGCCAGCAGTTACCCCGGGACAGGGTCCCTAAGGACCCAGTACTTC. Residues: CASSYPGTGSLRTQYF. This chain joins TRBV6-5 and TRBJ2-5; 9 bases fit TRBD1. The trim removed 2 bases at V and 7 bases at J, leaving 11 bases unmatched. The CDR3 contains 16 residues. Germline V lookup: CDR1 MNHEY, CDR2 SVGAGI.

This chain connects TRBV7-2 to TRBJ1-2, with TRBD1 matching 8 bases. Looked up from germline, CDR1 is SGHTA and CDR2 is FQGNSA. V lost 5 bases, J lost 0 bases, and 5 bases stayed unmatched. This CDR3 is 15 amino acids long. The DNA for the CDR3 is TGTGCCAGCAGCCTAGGGACAGGACCTAACTATGGCTACACCTTC. Translated, it gives CASSLGTGPNYGYTF.

The chain employs TRBV25-1 and TRBJ1-1, with D possibly TRBD1 on 6 matching bases. Trimming took off 4 bases at V and 4 bases at J, with 13 bases between the two ends. This CDR3 is 14 amino acids long. The germline V gene has CDR1 MGHDK and CDR2 SYGVNS. CDR3 in DNA: TGTGCCAGCAGTGGACAGGTTTCCCTCACTGAAGCTTTCTTT. It specifies CASSGQVSLTEAFF.

The chain combines TRBV19 with TRBJ2-3, with 12 bases identical to TRBD2. Germline-derived CDR1 and CDR2 are LNHDA and SQIVND (reference sequence). The junction had 6 bases not matched to a gene; V was cut back by 3 bases and J by 5 bases. There are 16 residues in the CDR3. The CDR3 region is CASSIASGGAGDTQYF. In DNA, the CDR3 is TGTGCCAGTAGTATTGCTAGCGGGGGGGCTGGAGATACGCAGTATTTT.

The gene calls are TRBV7-3 and TRBJ1-2; TRBD1 matches at 9 bases. Germline-derived CDR1 and CDR2 are SGHTA and FQGTGA. The CDR3 is 13 residues long. J lost 8 bases, V lost 5 bases, and 6 bases had no gene match. DNA of the CDR3: TGTGCCAGCAGCCCCGGGACAGGGAGAGGCTACACCTTC. It yields the protein CASSPGTGRGYTF.

The genes are TRBV5-5 and TRBJ2-1, with D possibly matching TRBD1 (6 bases). Per the germline V gene, CDR1 is SGHKS and CDR2 is YYEKEE (reference sequence). Trimming pared 7 bases from V and 7 bases from J, leaving 9 bases between. The CDR3 has 11 residues. DNA of the CDR3: TGTGCCAGCGCAGGGGTAAATGAGCAGTTCTTC. It is translated as CASAGVNEQFF.

The V call is TRBV10-3, the J call TRBJ2-2; TRBD2 aligns across 10 bases. The germline V gene has CDR1 ENHRY and CDR2 SYGVKD. V was pared by 0 bases and J by 4 bases, with 2 bases of the junction left unmatched. There are 16 residues in the CDR3. CDR3 loop: CAISESAGGPTGELFF. CDR3 bases: TGTGCCATCAGTGAGTCAGCGGGGGGGCCCACCGGGGAGCTGTTTTTT.

The chain has TRBV19 and TRBJ1-2; D remains ambiguous. The germline CDR1 and CDR2 sequences are LNHDA and SQIVND (reference sequence). The V and J ends lost 7 bases and 6 bases respectively, with 18 bases between them. This CDR3 spans 14 amino acids. The CDR3 protein is CASIPTPFVDGYTF. The CDR3 nucleotides read TGTGCCAGTATTCCGACACCTTTTGTGGATGGCTACACCTTC.

The chain combines TRBV7-9 with TRBJ2-7, with D tentatively TRBD1 (6 bases). V dropped 6 bases and J dropped 1 base, with 10 bases sitting between them. Germline lookup yields CDR1 SEHNR and CDR2 FQNEAQ (reference sequence). The CDR3 is 13 residues long. Here the CDR3 DNA reads TGTGCCAGCAGGGCTACAGGGTCCTACGAGCAGTACTTC. This translates into CASRATGSYEQYF.

The chain combines TRBV28 with TRBJ2-1; weak D call: TRBD2 (6 bases). V was cut by 5 bases and J by 4 bases, with 12 bases left in between. The CDR3 consists of 14 residues. Germline loops: CDR1 MDHEN, CDR2 SYDVKM. CDR3 loop: CASSPGGVYNEQFF. Written as DNA, the CDR3 is TGTGCCAGCAGTCCCGGCGGGGTATACAATGAGCAGTTCTTC.

The chain has TRBV5-4 and TRBJ1-2, with TRBD1 as a possible D gene (6 bases). The V and J ends lost 0 bases and 7 bases respectively, with 16 bases between them. CDR3 length: 15 amino acids. Germline-derived CDR1 and CDR2 are SGHNT and YYREEE (reference sequence). The CDR3: CASSLGSRGLSGYTF. In nucleotides, the CDR3 is TGTGCCAGCAGCTTGGGTTCGCGGGGGCTCTCTGGCTACACCTTC.

This chain uses TRBV7-3 with TRBJ1-4, with D perhaps TRBD1 (5 bases). Germline CDR1 SGHTA, CDR2 FQGTGA. This CDR3 comprises 19 residues. V lost 2 bases, J lost 7 bases, and 26 bases lay in between. Here the CDR3 DNA reads TGTGCCAGCAGCTTATATTCCCCTAAGACAGACCGAAGAGGTGAAAAACTGTTTTTT. It encodes CASSLYSPKTDRRGEKLFF.

This clone was seen just once. The chain has TRBV7-9 and TRBJ1-2; D is undetermined. The CDR3 has 13 residues. The germline gives CDR1 SEHNR, CDR2 FQNEAQ (reference sequence). V dropped 3 bases and J dropped 3 bases, with 8 bases sitting between them. Here the CDR3 DNA reads TGTGCCAGCAGCTTCGACTCAGACTATGGCTACACCTTC. Protein product: CASSFDSDYGYTF.

The rearrangement links TRBV7-9 to TRBJ1-1, with D tentatively TRBD1 (5 bases). This CDR3 is 16 amino acids long. The V end lost 4 bases, the J end lost 1 base, and 16 bases lay between the germline ends. The germline CDR1 and CDR2 sequences are SEHNR and FQNEAQ (reference sequence). CDR3 residues: CASSYIRGGTNTEAFF. The CDR3 bases are TGTGCCAGCAGCTACATTAGGGGAGGGACGAACACTGAAGCTTTCTTT.

This clone was picked up one time. This chain connects TRBV12-3 or TRBV12-4 to TRBJ1-1; unclear D gene. V lost 2 bases to trimming and J lost 5 bases, with 9 bases between them. The CDR3 is 13 amino acids. The CDR3 DNA reads TGTGCCAGCAGTTTAAACCGGGTGACTGAAGCTTTCTTT. This sequence encodes CASSLNRVTEAFF.

The chain uses TRBV6-2 or TRBV6-3 and TRBJ2-2; D not certain. Trimming pared 5 bases from V and 0 bases from J, leaving 4 bases between. Germline loops: CDR1 MNHEY, CDR2 SVGEGT. The CDR3 extends over 13 amino acids. The CDR3 loop reads CASSQTNTGELFF. In DNA form, the CDR3 reads TGTGCCAGCAGTCAGACGAACACCGGGGAGCTGTTTTTT.

This clone was counted once. J is TRBJ1-5 and V is TRBV28; D not resolved. With 5 bases removed from V and 7 bases from J, the gap between germline ends came to 15 bases. The CDR3 is 14 residues long. The germline CDR1 and CDR2 sequences are MDHEN and SYDVKM. CDR3 bases: TGTGCCAGCAGTATTCGGCGGGCTCGCCAGCCCCAGCATTTT. It encodes CASSIRRARQPQHF.

This clone was counted a single time. CDR3 sequence reads: CASSVGGGGGAQETQYF. The CDR3 nucleotides read TGCGCCAGCAGCGTTGGTGGGGGGGGCGGAGCCCAAGAGACCCAGTACTTC. The chain joins TRBV5-1 to TRBJ2-5; D possibly corresponds to TRBD2 (7 bases). The length of the CDR3 is 17 residues. Germline CDR1 reads SGHRS; CDR2 reads YFSETQ. The ends were cut back, 4 bases at V and 1 base at J, with 20 bases in the middle.

The V and J genes are TRBV19 and TRBJ2-5, with 11 bases matching TRBD2. The V and J ends lost 5 bases and 5 bases, in that order; junction bases with no gene match: 13. Germline-derived CDR1 and CDR2 are LNHDA and SQIVND (reference sequence). This CDR3 spans 17 amino acids. The CDR3 nucleotides are TGTGCCAGTAGTCCCGATCGACTAGCGGGACCGGGGGAGACCCAGTACTTC. Protein sequence: CASSPDRLAGPGETQYF.

The chain carries TRBV29-1 and TRBJ2-5, with TRBD1 matching over 10 bases. V lost 6 bases, J lost 7 bases, and 8 bases stayed unmatched. In germline, CDR1 is SQVTM, CDR2 ANQGSEA. This CDR3 comprises 13 residues. The CDR3 sequence is CSVSTGGRGTQYF. Here the CDR3 DNA reads TGCAGCGTCTCGACAGGGGGCAGGGGGACCCAGTACTTC.

V usage is TRBV5-1 and J usage is TRBJ2-5, with a tentative D call TRBD1 (5 bases). The CDR3 totals 14 residues. Germline V gene data show CDR1 as SGHRS and CDR2 as YFSETQ. The germline V and J ends were trimmed by 4 bases and 7 bases, with 17 bases remaining between them. In DNA form, the CDR3 reads TGCGCCAGCAGCCCGGCGCCGGACAAACGGACCCAGTACTTC. This codes for CASSPAPDKRTQYF.

The V and J genes are TRBV5-1 and TRBJ2-7; D perhaps matches TRBD1 (5 bases). This CDR3 spans 14 amino acids. The germline CDR1 and CDR2 sequences are SGHRS and YFSETQ. V was trimmed by 0 bases and J by 6 bases, leaving 13 bases between them. CDR3 sequence (DNA): TGCGCCAGCAGCTTGGGCCACCTCGACAGCGAGCAGTACTTC. Translated: CASSLGHLDSEQYF.

This clone was observed a few times. The V call is TRBV11-2, the J call TRBJ2-2; no firm D call. The CDR3 covers 14 residues. With 8 bases removed from V and 0 bases from J, the gap between germline ends came to 10 bases. CDR1 and CDR2 from the germline V gene are SGHAT and FQNNGV. The CDR3 protein is CASQKTANTGELFF. CDR3 nucleotides: TGTGCCAGCCAAAAAACAGCGAACACCGGGGAGCTGTTTTTT.

The chain joins TRBV6-6 to TRBJ1-5; TRBD1 is a possible D gene (6 bases). Germline V lookup: CDR1 MNHNY, CDR2 SVGAGI (reference sequence). The CDR3 totals 16 residues. Trimming took 2 bases from V and 4 from J, leaving 15 bases between them. CDR3 DNA: TGTGCCAGCAGTTACCGACAGGTGGGTGGAAATCAGCCCCAGCATTTT. This encodes CASSYRQVGGNQPQHF.